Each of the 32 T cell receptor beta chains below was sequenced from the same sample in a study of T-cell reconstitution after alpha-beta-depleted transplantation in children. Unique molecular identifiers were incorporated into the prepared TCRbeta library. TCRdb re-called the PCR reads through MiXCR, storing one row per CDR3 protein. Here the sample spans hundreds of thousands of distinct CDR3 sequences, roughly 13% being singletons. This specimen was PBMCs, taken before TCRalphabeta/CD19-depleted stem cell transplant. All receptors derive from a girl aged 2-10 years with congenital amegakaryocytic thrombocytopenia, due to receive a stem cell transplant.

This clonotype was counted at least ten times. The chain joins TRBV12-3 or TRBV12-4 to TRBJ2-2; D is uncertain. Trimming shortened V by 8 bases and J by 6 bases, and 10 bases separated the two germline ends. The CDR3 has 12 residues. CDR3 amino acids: CASSEVPGELFF. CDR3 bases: TGTGCCAGCTCCGAGGTTCCCGGGGAGCTGTTTTTT.

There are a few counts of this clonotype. Here the CDR3 reads CASSLARDGSGGYTF. The CDR3 DNA sequence: TGTGCCAGCAGCTTAGCCCGGGACGGTTCTGGTGGCTACACCTTC. The genes are TRBV7-9 and TRBJ1-2; perhaps TRBD1 as D (5 bases). The V gene's germline CDR1 is SEHNR and CDR2 FQNEAQ (reference sequence). The CDR3 length is 15 residues. The V and J ends lost 0 bases and 7 bases respectively, with 15 bases between them.

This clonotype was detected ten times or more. The CDR3 here is CASSLDRSDTEAFF. CDR3 DNA sequence: TGCGCCAGCAGCTTGGACAGGTCGGACACTGAAGCTTTCTTT. This chain joins TRBV5-1 and TRBJ1-1; the D gene is possibly TRBD1 (5 bases). CDR1 is SGHRS, CDR2 YFSETQ, per germline. The CDR3 totals 14 residues. Trimming took 0 bases from V and 3 from J, leaving 9 bases between them.

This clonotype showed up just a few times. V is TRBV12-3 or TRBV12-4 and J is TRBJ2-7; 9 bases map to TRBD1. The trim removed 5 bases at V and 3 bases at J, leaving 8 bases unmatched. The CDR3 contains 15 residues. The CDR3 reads CASSPRDRVRYEQYF. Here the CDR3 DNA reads TGTGCCAGCAGTCCTCGGGACAGGGTTCGCTACGAGCAGTACTTC.

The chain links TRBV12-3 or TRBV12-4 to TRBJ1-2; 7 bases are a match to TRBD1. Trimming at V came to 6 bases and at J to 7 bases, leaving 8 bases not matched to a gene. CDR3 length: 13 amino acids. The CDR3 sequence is CASSHYRDSGYTF. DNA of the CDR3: TGTGCCAGCAGCCATTACAGGGACAGTGGCTACACCTTC.

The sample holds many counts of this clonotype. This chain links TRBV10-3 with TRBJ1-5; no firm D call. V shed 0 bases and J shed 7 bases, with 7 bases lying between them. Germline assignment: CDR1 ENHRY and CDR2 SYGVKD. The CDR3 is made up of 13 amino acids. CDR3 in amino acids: CAISESNVQPQHF. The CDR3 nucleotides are TGTGCCATCAGTGAGTCGAATGTACAGCCCCAGCATTTT.

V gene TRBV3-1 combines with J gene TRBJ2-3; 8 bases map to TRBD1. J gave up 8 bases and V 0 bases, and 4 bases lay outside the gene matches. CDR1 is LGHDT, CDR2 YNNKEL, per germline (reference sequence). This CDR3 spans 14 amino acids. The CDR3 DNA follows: TGTGCCAGCAGCCAAGATTGGGGACAGGCTACGCAGTATTTT. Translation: CASSQDWGQATQYF.

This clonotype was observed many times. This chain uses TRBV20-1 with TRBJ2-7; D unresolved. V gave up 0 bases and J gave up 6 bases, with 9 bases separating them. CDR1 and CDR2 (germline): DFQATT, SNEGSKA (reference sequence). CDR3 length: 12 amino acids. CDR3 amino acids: CSARDNGREQYF. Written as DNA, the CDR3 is TGCAGTGCTAGAGATAACGGGCGCGAGCAGTACTTC.

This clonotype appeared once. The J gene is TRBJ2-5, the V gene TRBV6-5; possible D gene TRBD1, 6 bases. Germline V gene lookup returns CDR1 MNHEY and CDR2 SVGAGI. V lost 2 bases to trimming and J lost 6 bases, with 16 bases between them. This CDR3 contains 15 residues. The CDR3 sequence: CASSYGDTLSKTQYF. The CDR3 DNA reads TGTGCCAGCAGTTACGGGGACACGCTGTCGAAGACCCAGTACTTC.

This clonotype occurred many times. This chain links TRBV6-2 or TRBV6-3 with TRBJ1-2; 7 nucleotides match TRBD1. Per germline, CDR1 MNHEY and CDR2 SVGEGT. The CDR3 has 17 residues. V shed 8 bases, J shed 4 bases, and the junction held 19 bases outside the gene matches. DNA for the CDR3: TGTGCCAGCGGCGGCGGGACAGAGGTCATAAGGGGCTATGGCTACACCTTC. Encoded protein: CASGGGTEVIRGYGYTF.

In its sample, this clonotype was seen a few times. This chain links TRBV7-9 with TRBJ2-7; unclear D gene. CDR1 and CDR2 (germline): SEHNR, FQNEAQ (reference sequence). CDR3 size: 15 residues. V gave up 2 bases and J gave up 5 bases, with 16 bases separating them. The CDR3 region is CASSLSAGLSDEQYF. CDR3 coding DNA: TGTGCCAGCAGCTTATCTGCCGGGCTGAGCGACGAGCAGTACTTC.

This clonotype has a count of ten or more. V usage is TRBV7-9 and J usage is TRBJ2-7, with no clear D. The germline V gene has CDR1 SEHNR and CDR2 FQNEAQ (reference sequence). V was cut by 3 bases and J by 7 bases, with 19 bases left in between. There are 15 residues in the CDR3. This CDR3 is CASSFPVRFSNEQYF. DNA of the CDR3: TGTGCCAGCAGCTTCCCCGTACGGTTTAGTAATGAGCAGTACTTC.

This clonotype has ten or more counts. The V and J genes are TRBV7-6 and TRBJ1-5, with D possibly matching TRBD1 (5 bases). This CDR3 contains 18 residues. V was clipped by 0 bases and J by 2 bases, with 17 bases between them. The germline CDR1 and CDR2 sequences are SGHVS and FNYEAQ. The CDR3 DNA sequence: TGTGCCAGCAGCTTAGCTTCGCAGGGATCCCCACGCAATCAGCCCCAGCATTTT. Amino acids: CASSLASQGSPRNQPQHF.

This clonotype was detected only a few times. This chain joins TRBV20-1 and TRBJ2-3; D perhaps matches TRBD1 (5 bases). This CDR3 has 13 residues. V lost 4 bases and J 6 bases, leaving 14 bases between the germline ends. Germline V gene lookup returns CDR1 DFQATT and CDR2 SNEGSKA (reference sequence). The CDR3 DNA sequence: TGCAGTGCTACTCAGACAGCCAGGGATACGCAGTATTTT. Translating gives CSATQTARDTQYF.

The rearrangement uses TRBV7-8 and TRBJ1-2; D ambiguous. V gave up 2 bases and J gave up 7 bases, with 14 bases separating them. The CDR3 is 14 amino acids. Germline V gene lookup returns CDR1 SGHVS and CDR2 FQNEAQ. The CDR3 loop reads CASSLYGRFSGYTF. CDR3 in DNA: TGTGCCAGCAGCTTATACGGCAGGTTCAGTGGCTACACCTTC.

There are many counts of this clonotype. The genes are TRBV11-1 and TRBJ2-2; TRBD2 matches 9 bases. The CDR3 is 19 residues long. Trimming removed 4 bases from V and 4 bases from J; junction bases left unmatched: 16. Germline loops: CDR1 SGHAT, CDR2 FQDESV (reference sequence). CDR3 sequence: CASSSIAGASHRGTGELFF. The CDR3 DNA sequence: TGTGCCAGCAGCTCGATAGCGGGAGCTTCACACCGGGGCACCGGGGAGCTGTTTTTT.

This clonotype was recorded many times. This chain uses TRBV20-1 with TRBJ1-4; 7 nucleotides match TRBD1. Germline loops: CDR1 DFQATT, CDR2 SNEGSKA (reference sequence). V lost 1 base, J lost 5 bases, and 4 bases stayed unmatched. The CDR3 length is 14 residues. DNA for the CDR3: TGCAGTGCTAGAGCCGGGACAGCGAATGAAAAACTGTTTTTT. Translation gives CSARAGTANEKLFF.

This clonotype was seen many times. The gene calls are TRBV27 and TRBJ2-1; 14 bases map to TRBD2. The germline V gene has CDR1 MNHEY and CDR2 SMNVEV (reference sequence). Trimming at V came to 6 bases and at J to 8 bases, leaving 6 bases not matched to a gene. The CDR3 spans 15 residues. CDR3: CASSKGLAGDHEQFF. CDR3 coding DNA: TGTGCCAGCAGCAAGGGACTAGCGGGAGATCATGAGCAGTTCTTC.

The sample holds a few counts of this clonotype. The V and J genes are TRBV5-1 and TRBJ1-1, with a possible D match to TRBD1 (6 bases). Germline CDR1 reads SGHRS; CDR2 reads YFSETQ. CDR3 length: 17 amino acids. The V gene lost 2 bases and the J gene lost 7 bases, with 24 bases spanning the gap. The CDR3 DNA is TGCGCCAGCAGCTTTGGTAGGGGGTCGGCAGTGTTTATTGAAGCTTTCTTT. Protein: CASSFGRGSAVFIEAFF.

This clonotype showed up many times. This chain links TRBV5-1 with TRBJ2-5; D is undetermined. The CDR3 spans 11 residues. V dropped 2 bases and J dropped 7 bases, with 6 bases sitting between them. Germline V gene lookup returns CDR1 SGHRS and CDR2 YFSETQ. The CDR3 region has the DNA TGCGCCAGCAGCTTTGGCTGGACCCAGTACTTC. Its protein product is CASSFGWTQYF.

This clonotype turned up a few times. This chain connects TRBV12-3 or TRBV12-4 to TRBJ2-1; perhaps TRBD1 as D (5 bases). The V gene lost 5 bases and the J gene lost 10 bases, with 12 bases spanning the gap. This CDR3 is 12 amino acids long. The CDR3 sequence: CASSDRKWEQFF. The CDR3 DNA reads TGTGCCAGCAGTGACAGAAAATGGGAGCAGTTCTTC.

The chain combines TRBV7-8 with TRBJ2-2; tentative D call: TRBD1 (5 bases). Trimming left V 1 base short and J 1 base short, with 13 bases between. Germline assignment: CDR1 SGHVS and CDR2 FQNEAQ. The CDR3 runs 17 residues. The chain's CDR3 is CASSLVVYRMNTGELFF. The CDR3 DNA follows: TGTGCCAGCAGCTTAGTTGTTTACAGGATGAACACCGGGGAGCTGTTTTTT.

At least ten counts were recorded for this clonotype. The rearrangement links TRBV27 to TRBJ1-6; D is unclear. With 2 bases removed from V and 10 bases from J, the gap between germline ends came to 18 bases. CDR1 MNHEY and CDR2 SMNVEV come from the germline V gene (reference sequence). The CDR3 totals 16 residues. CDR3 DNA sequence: TGTGCCAGCAGTTTAGCCCCGGGGTTGAGAGAATCACCCCTCCACTTT. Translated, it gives CASSLAPGLRESPLHF.

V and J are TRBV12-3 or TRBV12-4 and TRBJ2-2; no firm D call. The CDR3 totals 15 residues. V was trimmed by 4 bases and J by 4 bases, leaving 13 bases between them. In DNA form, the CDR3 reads TGTGCCAGCAGTTGGAGTAGGAAGGCCACCGGGGAGCTGTTTTTT. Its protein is CASSWSRKATGELFF.

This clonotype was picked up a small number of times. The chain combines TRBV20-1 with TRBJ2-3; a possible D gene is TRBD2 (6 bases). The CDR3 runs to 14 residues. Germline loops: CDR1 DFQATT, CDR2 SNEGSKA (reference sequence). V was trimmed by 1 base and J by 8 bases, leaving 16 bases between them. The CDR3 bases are TGCAGTGCTAGAGTGGGGGGAGGCCGTAGTACGCAGTATTTT. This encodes CSARVGGGRSTQYF.

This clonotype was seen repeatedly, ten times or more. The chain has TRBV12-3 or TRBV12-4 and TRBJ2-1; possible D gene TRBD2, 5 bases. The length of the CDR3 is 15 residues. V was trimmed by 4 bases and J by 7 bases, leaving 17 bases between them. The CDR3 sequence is CASSYKRLRINEQFF. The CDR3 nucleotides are TGTGCCAGCAGTTACAAGCGGTTAAGGATTAATGAGCAGTTCTTC.

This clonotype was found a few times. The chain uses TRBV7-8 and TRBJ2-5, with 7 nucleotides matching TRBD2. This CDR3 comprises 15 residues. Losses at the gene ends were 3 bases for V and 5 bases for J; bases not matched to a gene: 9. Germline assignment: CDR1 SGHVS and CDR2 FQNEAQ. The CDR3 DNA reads TGTGCCAGCAGCTTCTATAGCGGGTCAGGCGAGACCCAGTACTTC. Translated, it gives CASSFYSGSGETQYF. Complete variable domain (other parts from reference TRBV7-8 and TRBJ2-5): GAGVSQSPRYKVAKRGQDVALRCDPISGHVSLFWYQQALGQGPEFLTYFQNEAQLDKSGLPSDRFFAERPEGSVSTLKIQRTQQEDSAVYLCASSFYSGSGETQYFGPGTRLLVL.

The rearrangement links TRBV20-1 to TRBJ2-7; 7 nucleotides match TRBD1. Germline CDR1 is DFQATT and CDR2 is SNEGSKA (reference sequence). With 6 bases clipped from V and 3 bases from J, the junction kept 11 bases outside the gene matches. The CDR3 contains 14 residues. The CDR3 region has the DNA TGCAGTGCAACTCGGGACAGTAGCAGCTACGAGCAGTACTTC. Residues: CSATRDSSSYEQYF.

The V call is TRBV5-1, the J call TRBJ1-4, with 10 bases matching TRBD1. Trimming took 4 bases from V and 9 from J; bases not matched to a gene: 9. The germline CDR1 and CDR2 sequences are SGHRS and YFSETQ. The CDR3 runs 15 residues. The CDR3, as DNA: TGCGCCAGCAGCCCCGGGACAGGGGACGCAAAAAAACTGTTTTTT. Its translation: CASSPGTGDAKKLFF.

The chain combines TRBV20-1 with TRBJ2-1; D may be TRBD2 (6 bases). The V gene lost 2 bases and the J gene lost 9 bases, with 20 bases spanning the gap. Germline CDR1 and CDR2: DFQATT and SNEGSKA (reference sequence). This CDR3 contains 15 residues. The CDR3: CSARLSGPAGGEQFF. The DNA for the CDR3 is TGCAGTGCTAGACTGAGCGGGCCTGCCGGGGGTGAGCAGTTCTTC.

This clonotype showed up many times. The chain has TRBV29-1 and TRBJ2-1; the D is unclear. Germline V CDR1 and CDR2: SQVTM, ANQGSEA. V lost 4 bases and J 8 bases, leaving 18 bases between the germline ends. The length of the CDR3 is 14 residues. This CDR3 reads CSVVPIIEDDEQFF. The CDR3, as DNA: TGCAGCGTTGTGCCCATTATAGAGGACGATGAGCAGTTCTTC.

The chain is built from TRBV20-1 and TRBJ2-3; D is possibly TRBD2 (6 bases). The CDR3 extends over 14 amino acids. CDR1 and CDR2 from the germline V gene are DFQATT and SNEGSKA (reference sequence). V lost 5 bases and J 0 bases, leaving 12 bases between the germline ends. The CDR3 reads CSAEPGLSTDTQYF. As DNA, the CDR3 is TGCAGTGCTGAGCCGGGACTTAGCACAGATACGCAGTATTTT.